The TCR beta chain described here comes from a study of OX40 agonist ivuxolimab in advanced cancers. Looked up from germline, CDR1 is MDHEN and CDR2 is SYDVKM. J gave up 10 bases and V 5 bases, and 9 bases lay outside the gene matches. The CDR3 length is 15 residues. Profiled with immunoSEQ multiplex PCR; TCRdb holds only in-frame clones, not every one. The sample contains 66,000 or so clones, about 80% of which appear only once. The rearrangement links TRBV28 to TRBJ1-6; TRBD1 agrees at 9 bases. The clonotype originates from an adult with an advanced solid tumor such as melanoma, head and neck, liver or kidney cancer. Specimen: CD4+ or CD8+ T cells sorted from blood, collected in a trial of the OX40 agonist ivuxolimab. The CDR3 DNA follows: TGTGCCAGCAGTCGGTCGACAGGGGGGTTGTCACCCCTCCACTTT. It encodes CASSRSTGGLSPLHF.